Below are 20 T cell receptor beta chains sequenced from a single sample in a study of cytomegalovirus exposure and HLA in healthy donors. Assay: immunoSEQ multiplex PCR; the TCRdb copy retains only in-frame clones and omits some. The sample yields under 250,000 clones, roughly 85% seen once. Source material: PBMCs. Receptor source: a woman younger than 35 in good health and CMV-seronegative.

The chain links TRBV30 to TRBJ2-2; tentative D call: TRBD1 (6 bases). V gave up 5 bases and J gave up 5 bases, with 9 bases separating them. The CDR3 runs 12 residues. Per germline, CDR1 GTSNPN and CDR2 SVGIG (reference sequence). CDR3 in DNA: TGTGCCTGGCGTAGGGGGACCGGGGAGCTGTTTTTT. It encodes CAWRRGTGELFF.

In its sample, this clone was seen a few times. V usage is TRBV5-1 and J usage is TRBJ2-5; D is unresolved. Germline-derived CDR1 and CDR2 are SGHRS and YFSETQ. V gave up 1 base and J gave up 5 bases, with 15 bases separating them. The CDR3 sequence is 15 residues long. The CDR3 nucleotides are TGCGCCAGCAGCTTGAGTACACCCCAAGGGGAGACCCAGTACTTC. The encoded protein is CASSLSTPQGETQYF.

This chain links TRBV2 with TRBJ2-2, with 8 bases aligning to TRBD1. The CDR3 loop spans 14 amino acids. With V trimmed by 8 bases and J by 3 bases, 5 bases remained unmatched. Germline CDR1 reads SNHLY; CDR2 reads FYNNEI. The CDR3 nucleotides are TGTGCCAGCGAACCAGGGGGCGACACCGGGGAGCTGTTTTTT. It translates to CASEPGGDTGELFF. The whole variable domain, filled in from reference TRBV2 and TRBJ2-2, reads EPEVTQTPSHQVTQMGQEVILRCVPISNHLYFYWYRQILGQKVEFLVSFYNNEISEKSEIFDDQFSVERPDGSNFTLKIRSTKLEDSAMYFCASEPGGDTGELFFGEGSRLTVL.

V and J are TRBV5-1 and TRBJ1-1; 7 bases are shared with TRBD1. With V trimmed by 0 bases and J by 4 bases, 12 bases remained unmatched. The CDR3 totals 17 residues. Germline CDR1 reads SGHRS; CDR2 reads YFSETQ. The CDR3 loop reads CASSLAGGGGGSTEAFF. CDR3 DNA sequence: TGCGCCAGCAGCTTGGCCGGAGGGGGCGGAGGGAGCACTGAAGCTTTCTTT.

Only a few counts were recorded for this clone. This sequence joins TRBV5-1 and TRBJ2-7, with a possible D match to TRBD1 (6 bases). The CDR3 runs to 14 residues. Per the germline V gene, CDR1 is SGHRS and CDR2 is YFSETQ. Trimming pared 1 base from V and 0 bases from J, leaving 8 bases between. The CDR3 sequence is CASSLRQDSYEQYF. In nucleotides, the CDR3 is TGCGCCAGCAGCTTGAGACAGGACTCCTACGAGCAGTACTTC.

The chain couples TRBV2 to TRBJ2-7; 12 positions agree with TRBD2. The germline V gene has CDR1 SNHLY and CDR2 FYNNEI. This CDR3 has 15 amino acids. V lost 6 bases and J lost 5; bases outside the gene matches: 8. This CDR3 is CASRPTSGGPDEQYF. CDR3 coding DNA: TGTGCCAGCAGACCGACTAGCGGGGGCCCCGACGAGCAGTACTTC.

The V gene is TRBV19, the J gene TRBJ1-5, with D possibly being TRBD1 (5 bases). The CDR3 consists of 16 residues. The V end was cut by 8 bases, the J end by 2 bases, with 19 bases between. Germline CDR1 LNHDA, CDR2 SQIVND (reference sequence). CDR3 loop: CASAGRPDVGNQPQHF. In DNA, the CDR3 is TGTGCCAGTGCAGGGCGGCCCGACGTGGGCAATCAGCCCCAGCATTTT.

V usage is TRBV14 and J usage is TRBJ1-1; no clear D gene. The CDR3 spans 13 residues. V was pared by 4 bases and J by 0 bases, with 6 bases between. The V gene's germline CDR1 is SGHDN and CDR2 FVKESK. The CDR3 is CASSLSMNTEAFF. The CDR3 DNA sequence: TGTGCCAGCAGCCTCTCCATGAACACTGAAGCTTTCTTT.

This chain's CDR3 is CASSQAGGATNEKLFF. The CDR3 DNA reads TGTGCCAGCAGCCAAGCTGGGGGCGCAACTAATGAAAAACTGTTTTTT. This chain joins TRBV4-2 and TRBJ1-4, with a weak D call TRBD1 (6 bases). V shed 1 base and J shed 0 bases, with 9 bases lying between them. Germline loops: CDR1 LGHNA, CDR2 YNFKEQ. The CDR3 contains 16 residues.

This clone was seen a handful of times. The V and J genes are TRBV25-1 and TRBJ1-6; 9 nucleotides agree with TRBD1. V dropped 8 bases and J dropped 12; count of bases not matched to a gene: 11. This CDR3 is 14 amino acids long. CDR1 is MGHDK, CDR2 SYGVNS, per germline. In nucleotides, the CDR3 is TGTGCCAGCTCACCCCCGGGACAGGGTTTACCCCTCCACTTT. Encoded protein: CASSPPGQGLPLHF.

The chain has TRBV9 and TRBJ1-1; no clear D. The length of the CDR3 is 14 residues. CDR1 and CDR2 (germline): SGDLS, YYNGEE. V lost 4 bases to trimming and J lost 0 bases, with 10 bases between them. CDR3 in DNA: TGTGCCAGCAGCAGGTTTGATTTGAACACTGAAGCTTTCTTT. It is translated as CASSRFDLNTEAFF.

V gene TRBV29-1 combines with J gene TRBJ2-5; TRBD2 is a possible D gene (6 bases). Germline V gene data show CDR1 as SQVTM and CDR2 as ANQGSEA. V dropped 7 bases and J dropped 2 bases, with 20 bases sitting between them. This CDR3 is built from 15 residues. The CDR3 reads CSALPGRGEQETQYF. In DNA form, the CDR3 reads TGCAGCGCCCTCCCTGGGCGGGGCGAGCAAGAGACCCAGTACTTC.

The chain links TRBV5-1 to TRBJ1-5; 7 nucleotides match TRBD1. With V trimmed by 4 bases and J by 0 bases, 7 bases remained unmatched. Germline CDR1 SGHRS, CDR2 YFSETQ. The CDR3 extends over 16 amino acids. The CDR3 DNA reads as TGCGCCAGCAGCCCCGGGGACAGTCATAGCAATCAGCCCCAGCATTTT. This translates into CASSPGDSHSNQPQHF.

The V gene is TRBV10-1, the J gene TRBJ2-7, with a possible D match to TRBD1 (6 bases). Germline CDR1 reads WNHNN; CDR2 reads SYGVQD (reference sequence). The CDR3 is 14 residues long. V was pared by 8 bases and J by 0 bases, with 14 bases between. The DNA of the CDR3 is TGCGCCAGCGCCGTCGACAGGAGCTCCTACGAGCAGTACTTC. Its translation: CASAVDRSSYEQYF.

The V call is TRBV18, the J call TRBJ1-5; 8 nucleotides line up with TRBD1. J was trimmed by 2 bases and V by 6 bases; bases with no gene match: 9. The CDR3 runs to 16 residues. CDR1 is KGHSH, CDR2 LQKENI, per germline. The CDR3 bases are TGTGCCAGCTCCCCGACAGGGGCTTATGGCAATCAGCCCCAGCATTTT. Residues: CASSPTGAYGNQPQHF.

This clone was found once. J is TRBJ2-3 and V is TRBV30; 10 bases agree with TRBD2. V dropped 7 bases and J dropped 6; count of bases not matched to a gene: 10. The CDR3 runs to 14 residues. Germline CDR1 is GTSNPN and CDR2 is SVGIG (reference sequence). The CDR3 coding sequence is TGTGCCTACCTAGCGGGGGCGGAAGGGGATACGCAGTATTTT. Protein: CAYLAGAEGDTQYF.

This rearrangement joins TRBV28 to TRBJ2-2, with 10 bases matching TRBD2. Germline CDR1 MDHEN, CDR2 SYDVKM. V was clipped by 3 bases and J by 4 bases; unmatched bases: 2. The CDR3 totals 15 residues. The CDR3 protein is CASSFLAGGTGELFF. CDR3 DNA: TGTGCCAGCAGTTTTTTAGCGGGGGGCACCGGGGAGCTGTTTTTT.

This clone was picked up one time. The genes are TRBV7-8 and TRBJ2-1; no firm D call. V lost 8 bases and J 8 bases, leaving 16 bases between the germline ends. The CDR3 has 13 residues. Germline CDR1 reads SGHVS; CDR2 reads FQNEAQ. CDR3 coding DNA: TGTGCCAGCGCACCGGGCCCTGGGTATGAGCAGTTCTTC. Protein sequence: CASAPGPGYEQFF.

V usage is TRBV2 and J usage is TRBJ2-7; 8 bases agree with TRBD1. The germline CDR1 and CDR2 sequences are SNHLY and FYNNEI. The CDR3 has 17 residues. V trimming: 2 bases; J trimming: 2 bases; junction bases outside the gene matches: 11. The chain's CDR3 is CASSERLSNRGAYEQYF. The CDR3 DNA reads as TGTGCCAGCAGTGAAAGATTGTCGAACAGGGGGGCCTACGAGCAGTACTTC.

The rearrangement joins TRBV29-1 to TRBJ1-2; D is possibly TRBD1 (5 bases). The CDR3 length is 12 residues. V was cut by 4 bases and J by 14 bases, with 20 bases left in between. Per germline, CDR1 SQVTM and CDR2 ANQGSEA. The CDR3 region is CSVGEDPWGSTF. CDR3 nucleotide sequence: TGCAGCGTTGGGGAGGACCCCTGGGGGTCAACCTTC.